Listed below are T cell receptor beta chains from one sample, sequenced in a study of cytomegalovirus exposure and HLA in healthy donors. Only in-frame clones appear in the TCRdb table, and some are missing; sequencing was by immunoSEQ multiplex PCR. The data show roughly 190,000 clones, around 87% seen once. Material: PBMCs. The source of these receptors is a young man in good health and CMV-seronegative. Both conserved end residues are part of each CDR3.

v_gene,CDR3aa
TRBV6-5,CASSYSPGVEETQYF
TRBV4-1,CASSQTPAGAVDTQYF
TRBV6-5,CASSRSGGVYNEQFF
TRBV4-1,CASSQSPRDRRGEQYF
TRBV4-1,CASSQGRVAGVYEQYF
TRBV4-2,CASSSTSITYEQYF
TRBV5-1,CASSETGGRDGELFF
TRBV27,CASSPAGARGYTF
TRBV7-2,CASSLAGRASSYEQYF
TRBV27,CASSLLQGNEQFF
TRBV2,CASKGRGGSNTEAFF
TRBV30,CAWSPKLAGATDTQYF
TRBV7-6,CASSRPRGGGELFF
TRBV18,CASSRDKNYGYTF
TRBV23-1,CASGLGRGVSYEQYF
TRBV21-1,CASSKGKIKFRDRDGYTF
TRBV2,CASSSHHGGEQFF
TRBV29-1,CSVEHRGGRNEQFF
TRBV18,CASSPRPLSGNTIYF
TRBV27,CASSLPGGDTQYF
TRBV7-9,CASSLAGRARYNEQFF
TRBV7-2,CASSRDGGSYNEQFF
TRBV9,CASSPSGLGTEAFF
TRBV5-4,CASSLVGAEGNTIYF
TRBV7-6,CASSLSPAGVYEQYF
TRBV6-5,CASSYSRSPGGDGYTF
TRBV6-1,CASSESSADRSNQPQHF
TRBV30,CAWSRREQYF
TRBV2,CASTREGGTGELFF
TRBV19,CASSIDPYEQYF
TRBV19,CASSPTGTYGYTF
TRBV25-1,CASSERGGTIEQFF
TRBV10-3,CAISEEIRSGFNQPQHF
TRBV6-5,CASSLNRPTNYGYTF
TRBV4-3,CASSQEGGVSTDTQYF